This T cell receptor beta chain stems from a study of cytomegalovirus exposure and HLA in healthy donors. As to this clone: Its specificity is unknown.

Trimming removed 10 bases at V and 2 bases at J, with 17 bases between. The germline CDR1 and CDR2 sequences are ENHRY and SYGVKD. This CDR3 has 14 residues. Findings and limits, study-wide: A missense DCLRE1C variant was associated with V- and J-gene trimming of TCR beta chains in a later analysis, and an independent cohort replicated the association. Most TCRs appeared rarely, but some public TCRs recurred in many donors.

The PCR employed 60 Vbeta primers together with 13 Jbeta primers. Here immunoSEQ multiplex PCR was the method, and the copy in TCRdb shows in-frame clones only, minus some. The data show about 160,000 clones, approximately 82% seen once. The origin of this receptor is a male donor in good health and CMV-seronegative. Sequencing was performed on PBMCs. This chain joins TRBV10-3 and TRBJ1-2, with D tentatively TRBD1 (5 bases). The CDR3 coding sequence is TGTGCCAGCATCCCGGGGGAAGGAAACTATGGCTACACCTTC. Amino acid sequence: CASIPGEGNYGYTF.